Below are 16 T cell receptor beta chains sequenced from a single sample in a study of CD8 T cells in ankylosing spondylitis. No antigen has been identified for these receptors. Study-level results: A motif of 7 or 8 highly homologous TCR beta variants was seen as apparently characteristic of ankylosing spondylitis blood.

TCRdb ran MiXCR on the 5' RACE reads and lists one entry per CDR3 protein. The repertoire holds more than 500,000 distinct CDR3 sequences, with about 5.7% as singletons. The material sequenced was blood, either unsorted or a sorted T cell fraction (not recorded which). The receptors derive from a male donor with ankylosing spondylitis.

V and J are TRBV20-1 and TRBJ2-2; the D gene is possibly TRBD1 (6 bases). CDR1 and CDR2 (germline): DFQATT, SNEGSKA (reference sequence). With 6 bases removed from V and 4 bases from J, the gap between germline ends came to 21 bases. CDR3 length: 16 residues. DNA of the CDR3: TGCAGTGCCCAAAACCCTCGCAGGGGAACCACCGGGGAGCTGTTTTTT. Protein sequence: CSAQNPRRGTTGELFF.

This clonotype has a count of ten or more. This chain connects TRBV6-2 or TRBV6-3 to TRBJ1-1; D is possibly TRBD1 (5 bases). The CDR3 is made up of 16 amino acids. CDR1 MNHEY and CDR2 SVGEGT come from the germline V gene. V was trimmed by 5 bases and J by 1 base, leaving 17 bases between them. The CDR3 coding sequence is TGTGCCAGCAGTATGAGGGGACCGAATTGGAACACTGAAGCTTTCTTT. Amino acid sequence: CASSMRGPNWNTEAFF.

The rearrangement uses TRBV7-2 and TRBJ2-7, with D perhaps TRBD2 (5 bases). The V gene lost 3 bases and the J gene lost 5 bases, with 11 bases spanning the gap. The CDR3 totals 13 residues. CDR1 and CDR2 from the germline V gene are SGHTA and FQGNSA. The CDR3 sequence: CASSFGKGNEQYF. The CDR3 bases are TGTGCCAGCAGCTTCGGGAAAGGAAACGAGCAGTACTTC.

Points on this clonotype: This could be a read error, since a much larger clone is one nucleotide away. The chain carries TRBV20-1 and TRBJ2-7; D may be TRBD1 (6 bases). This CDR3 is built from 16 residues. Germline CDR1 reads DFQATT; CDR2 reads SNEGSKA (reference sequence). CDR3 region: CCARIWGQLNSYEQYF. DNA of the CDR3: TGCTGTGCAAGAATTTGGGGGCAGCTTAACTCCTACGAGCAGTACTTC.

This clonotype was seen repeatedly, ten times or more. The chain links TRBV7-2 to TRBJ2-7; D is perhaps TRBD1 (5 bases). V was pared by 2 bases and J by 0 bases, with 8 bases between. CDR1 and CDR2 (germline): SGHTA, FQGNSA. There are 14 residues in the CDR3. The CDR3: CASSLTDSSYEQYF. CDR3 sequence (DNA): TGTGCCAGCAGCTTAACAGACAGCTCCTACGAGCAGTACTTC.

Many counts were recorded for this clonotype. V is TRBV27 and J is TRBJ2-1; D might be TRBD2 (5 bases). The CDR3 runs to 15 residues. Germline loops: CDR1 MNHEY, CDR2 SMNVEV (reference sequence). Trimming removed 2 bases at V and 2 bases at J, with 10 bases between. CDR3 loop: CASSLSGSPYNEQFF. In DNA, the CDR3 is TGTGCCAGCAGTTTAAGTGGGAGTCCCTACAATGAGCAGTTCTTC.

This clonotype was seen only a few times. V gene TRBV10-3 combines with J gene TRBJ2-1, with 7 bases lining up with TRBD2. V shed 5 bases and J 0 bases; nucleotides not matched to a gene: 7. Germline CDR1 ENHRY, CDR2 SYGVKD. CDR3 length: 16 residues. Written as DNA, the CDR3 is TGTGCCATCAGTAAAACTAGCGACAGCTCCTACAATGAGCAGTTCTTC. This gives the protein CAISKTSDSSYNEQFF.

This clonotype has only a few counts. The J gene is TRBJ1-2, the V gene TRBV30; D is ambiguous. Trimming removed 2 bases at V and 1 base at J, with 2 bases between. CDR1 is GTSNPN and CDR2 is SVGIG in the germline V gene (reference sequence). The CDR3 has 11 amino acids. In DNA form, the CDR3 reads TGTGCCTGGAGTTATAACTATGGCTACACCTTC. This encodes CAWSYNYGYTF.

There are many counts of this clonotype. The J gene is TRBJ2-1, the V gene TRBV5-1, with D tentatively TRBD1 (6 bases). V was clipped by 7 bases and J by 0 bases, with 17 bases between them. The CDR3 is 16 residues long. Germline CDR1 is SGHRS and CDR2 is YFSETQ. The CDR3 sequence is CASGVLGARSYNEQFF. DNA for the CDR3: TGCGCCAGCGGCGTTTTGGGGGCCCGCTCCTACAATGAGCAGTTCTTC.

This clonotype was observed many times. CDR3 bases: TGCAGCGTTAAGCTAGCGGCCTCCTACGAGCAGTACTTC. Its protein is CSVKLAASYEQYF. V gene TRBV29-1 combines with J gene TRBJ2-7; 7 nucleotides align to TRBD2. J was trimmed by 0 bases and V by 5 bases; bases with no gene match: 4. Germline V gene sequence: CDR1 SQVTM, CDR2 ANQGSEA. This CDR3 has 13 amino acids.

This clonotype was seen ten or more times. This chain links TRBV9 with TRBJ2-3; D gene unclear. V lost 5 bases and J lost 0, with 19 bases in between. The CDR3 length is 17 residues. Germline V CDR1 and CDR2: SGDLS, YYNGEE. The CDR3 loop is CASSRKGVRSSTDTQYF. The CDR3 DNA follows: TGTGCCAGCAGTCGAAAGGGCGTCAGGTCTAGCACAGATACGCAGTATTTT.

This clonotype was found many times. This sequence joins TRBV10-3 and TRBJ2-1; 10 positions agree with TRBD2. Germline loops: CDR1 ENHRY, CDR2 SYGVKD. V lost 3 bases, J lost 5 bases, and 4 bases stayed unmatched. This CDR3 is 15 amino acids long. CDR3 sequence: CAISEGTSADNEQFF. Written as DNA, the CDR3 is TGTGCCATCAGTGAAGGGACTAGCGCAGACAATGAGCAGTTCTTC.

This clonotype was picked up many times. The chain uses TRBV5-5 and TRBJ1-5; D ambiguous. This CDR3 is 15 amino acids long. Trimming removed 4 bases from V and 6 bases from J, with 17 bases in between. The germline V gene has CDR1 SGHKS and CDR2 YYEKEE (reference sequence). The DNA for the CDR3 is TGTGCCAGCAGCCTAGGACCAGTAGTAGGTCAGCCCCAGCATTTT. This sequence encodes CASSLGPVVGQPQHF.

At least ten counts were recorded for this clonotype. V and J are TRBV25-1 and TRBJ2-1; D is uncertain. The length of the CDR3 is 12 residues. V gave up 6 bases and J gave up 15 bases, with 18 bases separating them. Germline lookup yields CDR1 MGHDK and CDR2 SYGVNS. The CDR3 DNA is TGTGCCAGCAGCGCCTCGGCGGCCCATGTGTTCTTC. Residues: CASSASAAHVFF.

This clonotype was observed at least ten times. The V call is TRBV7-9, the J call TRBJ1-5; a possible D gene is TRBD1 (5 bases). This CDR3 is built from 14 residues. The V end was cut by 3 bases, the J end by 7 bases, with 13 bases between. From germline, CDR1 is SEHNR and CDR2 FQNEAQ (reference sequence). CDR3 sequence (DNA): TGTGCCAGCAGCTTGGGCAGGGCAGTCCAGCCCCAGCATTTT. Amino acid sequence: CASSLGRAVQPQHF.

The sample holds many counts of this clonotype. The chain recombines TRBV28 with TRBJ1-2; D not resolved. V dropped 6 bases and J dropped 1 base, with 12 bases sitting between them. The CDR3 spans 14 residues. Germline V CDR1 and CDR2: MDHEN, SYDVKM. The CDR3 sequence is CASSMVQSNYGYTF. CDR3 coding DNA: TGTGCCAGCAGCATGGTACAGAGTAACTATGGCTACACCTTC.